This T cell receptor (beta chain) was recovered during a study of cytomegalovirus exposure and HLA in healthy donors. The study, taken as a whole, reports: Across all donors, roughly uniform sequencing depth was an assumption of the presence/absence analyses. TCR beta V- and J-gene trimming was later associated with a missense DCLRE1C variant.

Regarding this clone: The antigen remains unidentified.

Looked up from germline, CDR1 is SGHAT and CDR2 is FQNNGV. This CDR3 spans 15 amino acids. Trimming cost V 6 bases and J 5 bases, with 17 bases left between them. Primers for the PCR totalled 60 Vbeta and 13 Jbeta. The method was immunoSEQ multiplex PCR; TCRdb's version includes in-frame clones alone and lacks a portion of them. The profile covers about 120,000 clones, with approximately 8.6% appearing a single time and around 5.8% taken by the ten largest. All the people who gave samples were healthy bone marrow donors. The clonotype comes from a woman in her forties in good health and CMV-seropositive. The sequenced material came from PBMCs. The chain links TRBV11-2 to TRBJ2-1; no firm D call. The CDR3 reads CASRPIIPLHNEQFF. In DNA, the CDR3 is TGTGCCAGCAGACCTATAATCCCCCTTCACAATGAGCAGTTCTTC.